This TCR beta chain was sequenced for a study of PD-1 blockade in classical Hodgkin lymphoma. Study at large: It was nivolumab at 3 mg/kg, given intravenously every 2 weeks, that patients received. General study results and limits: Complete responders' diversity at baseline resembled that of newly diagnosed patients. Exclusion covered patients beginning nivolumab under 1 year post-ASCT. At C4D1, TCR diversity had climbed significantly for CD4+ cells, though not for CD8+ cells.

Profiled with immunoSEQ multiplex PCR; TCRdb holds only in-frame clones, not every one. The table lists over 25,000 clones, 70% to 75% of them singletons. On this clone itself: Its antigen is unknown.

Every single patient, without exception, relapsed after autologous stem cell transplantation, and brentuximab vedotin exposure varied. CDR3 length: 13 residues. Trimming shortened V by 3 bases and J by 3 bases, and 8 bases separated the two germline ends. Germline assignment: CDR1 ENHRY and CDR2 SYGVKD. The sample in question was peripheral blood mononuclear cells (PBMCs), obtained before the second cycle of nivolumab. This chain links TRBV10-3 with TRBJ1-2; D perhaps matches TRBD1 (5 bases). The receptor's source is a human donor with classical Hodgkin lymphoma. CDR3 sequence (DNA): TGTGCCATCAGTGATGGGGGGTACTATGGCTACACCTTC. Translation gives CAISDGGYYGYTF.